A single T cell receptor (beta chain) is shown here with its context. The antigen remains undetermined. CDR3 length equals 16 residues. Trimming shortened V by 5 bases and J by 4 bases, and 18 bases separated the two germline ends. The V gene's germline CDR1 is PRHDT and CDR2 FYEKMQ (reference sequence). PCR involved 60 Vbeta and 13 Jbeta primers. Measured with immunoSEQ multiplex PCR; TCRdb has only the in-frame clones, and not every one. The sample carries around 170,000 clones, almost 85% recorded once. The data were obtained in a study of cytomegalovirus exposure and HLA in healthy donors. The study, taken as a whole, reports: It was assumed in the presence/absence analyses that sequencing depth was roughly uniform across donors.

The sample taken for sequencing was PBMCs. The chain uses TRBV13 and TRBJ2-1, with D maybe TRBD2 (6 bases). The TCR was taken from a boy between 2 and 15 years old in good health and CMV-seronegative. This chain's CDR3 is CASSGELGRIYNEQFF. For the CDR3, the DNA is TGTGCCAGCAGCGGCGAATTAGGGAGGATTTACAATGAGCAGTTCTTC.